This T cell receptor beta chain was captured in a study of blood T cell repertoires in COVID-19 (TCRdb year 2020). Background for the entire study: The collaborator samples originated in the United States, Italy and Spain and spanned the acute and convalescent phases of COVID-19. Where available, HLA class I and class II types were obtained from metadata supplied by the sample provider rather than from assay-based typing. A de-identified subject ID, COVID-19 status, age in years and sex were almost always included in the sample metadata. Samples came from the ongoing ImmuneRACE study (first 160 participants) plus 1,254 subjects from 6 global collaborators. The prospective study material was composed of cDNA or gDNA derived from T cells, B-cell-depleted T cells, or PBMCs. Deeply sampled blood TCRbeta repertoires from subjects exposed to, actively infected with, or recovered from COVID-19 were included in the dataset. A freely available public database, intended as a resource for researchers studying the immune response to SARS-CoV-2, is where the repertoires were released.

The CDR3 goes from the cysteine to the phenylalanine over 15 residues. This entry keeps only the CDR3 DNA: 45 bases, framed from base 1. CDR1 LGHDT and CDR2 YNNKEL are derived from the germline V gene (reference sequence). Trimming at the junction amounts to 2 bases on V and 2 bases on J, and the germline ends lie 12 bases apart. Whole blood was collected in K2EDTA tubes by collaborating institutions according to the institutions' own protocols. For TCRbeta analysis, collaborators shipped samples in one of three forms: frozen whole blood, isolated PBMCs, or DNA extracted from either of those sample types. Overall study results and their limits: The quantity of clinical and demographic metadata differed by source and by participant and was supplied without curation.

TCRbeta CDR3 regions were amplified from genomic DNA by means of the immunoSEQ Assay, a bias-controlled multiplex PCR. As for the authors' bioinformatics: Nucleated cell counts per sample were estimated from amplification of reference gene primers within the assay. To quantify the absolute abundance of each unique TCRbeta CDR3 rearrangement, sequence reads were collapsed and filtered. Productive Simpson clonality was computed per sample as the square root of Simpson's diversity index over productive rearrangements. TCRdb carries this immuneACCESS record with in-frame sequences only. Its versions omit some clonotypes, under half of them owing to an unresolved V gene in the studies checked, with the rest unexplained. V, J and clone size are taken as reported in that table, and D and trimming were inferred from the DNA itself. In this sample the table shows 100,000 to 120,000 clones, about 70% of which occur a single time. The top ten hold approximately 8% of the sample.

This clone was observed once. No cognate antigen has been identified for it. Base quality data are lacking; no much larger clone is found one base away. Sequenced input: peripheral blood. The TCR was taken from a woman aged 55-70 years with acute or convalescent COVID-19. Recombination joined TRBV3-1 (or the pseudogene TRBV3-2) with TRBJ1-1; the D segment could be TRBD1, given 5 matching bases. The CDR3 has the sequence CASSQTGVRNTEAFF. The nucleotide sequence reads TGTGCCAGCAGCCAAACGGGGGTAAGAAACACTGAAGCTTTCTTT.